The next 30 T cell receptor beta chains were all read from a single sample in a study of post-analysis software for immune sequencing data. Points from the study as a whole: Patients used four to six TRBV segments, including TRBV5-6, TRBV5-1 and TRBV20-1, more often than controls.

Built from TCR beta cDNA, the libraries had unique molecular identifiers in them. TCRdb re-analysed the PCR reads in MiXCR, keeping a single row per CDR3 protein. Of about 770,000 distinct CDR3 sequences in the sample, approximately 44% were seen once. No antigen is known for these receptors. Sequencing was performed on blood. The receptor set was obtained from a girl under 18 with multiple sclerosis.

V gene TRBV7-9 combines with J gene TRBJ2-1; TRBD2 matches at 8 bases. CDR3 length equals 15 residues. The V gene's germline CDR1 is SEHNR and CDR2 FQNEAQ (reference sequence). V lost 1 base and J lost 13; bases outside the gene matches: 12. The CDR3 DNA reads TGTGCCAGCAGCTTAGGGACTAGCACCCGGACTGAACAGTTCTTC. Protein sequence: CASSLGTSTRTEQFF.

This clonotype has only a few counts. DNA for the CDR3: TGTGCCAGCAGCTCAGGGACCGTTGCTAATGAAAAACTGTTTTTT. Translation: CASSSGTVANEKLFF. The chain links TRBV12-3 or TRBV12-4 to TRBJ1-4; TRBD1 is a possible D gene (5 bases). The CDR3 runs to 15 residues. Trimming pared 6 bases from V and 3 bases from J, leaving 14 bases between.

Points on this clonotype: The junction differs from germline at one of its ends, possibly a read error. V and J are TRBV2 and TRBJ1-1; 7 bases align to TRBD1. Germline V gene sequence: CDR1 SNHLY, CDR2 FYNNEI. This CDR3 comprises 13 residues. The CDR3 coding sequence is TGTGCCAGCAGGGAAGCGGGAGGGGGCGCGGCTTTCTTT. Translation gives CASREAGGGAAFF.

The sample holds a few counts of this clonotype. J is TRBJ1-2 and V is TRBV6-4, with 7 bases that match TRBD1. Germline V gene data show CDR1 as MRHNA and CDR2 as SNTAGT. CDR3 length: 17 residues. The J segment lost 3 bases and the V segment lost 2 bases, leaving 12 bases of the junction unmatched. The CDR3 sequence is CASSDPQDRDSHYGYTF. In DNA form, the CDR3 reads TGTGCCAGCAGTGACCCTCAAGACCGGGACAGTCACTATGGCTACACCTTC.

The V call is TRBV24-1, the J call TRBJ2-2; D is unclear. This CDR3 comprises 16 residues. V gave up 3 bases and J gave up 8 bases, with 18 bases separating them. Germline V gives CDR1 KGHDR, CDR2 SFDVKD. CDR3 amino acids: CATSDLPGPRCGELFF. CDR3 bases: TGTGCCACCAGTGATCTACCGGGCCCTAGGTGTGGGGAGCTGTTTTTT.

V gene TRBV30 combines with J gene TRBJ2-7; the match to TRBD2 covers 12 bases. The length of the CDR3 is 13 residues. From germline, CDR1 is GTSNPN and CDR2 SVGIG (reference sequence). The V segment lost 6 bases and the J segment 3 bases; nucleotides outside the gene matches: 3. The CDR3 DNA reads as TGTGCCTGTAAGGGACTAGCGGGCTACGAGCAGTACTTC. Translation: CACKGLAGYEQYF. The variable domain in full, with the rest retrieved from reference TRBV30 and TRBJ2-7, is SQTIHQWPATLVQPVGSPLSLECTVEGTSNPNLYWYRQAAGRGLQLLFYSVGIGQISSEVPQNLSASRPQDRQFILSSKKLLLSDSGFYLCACKGLAGYEQYFGPGTRLTVT.

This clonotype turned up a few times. The CDR3 DNA is TGCAGTGCGAGTACTAGCGGGAGTCGGTATGAGCAGTTCTTC. Its protein is CSASTSGSRYEQFF. The V call is TRBV20-1, the J call TRBJ2-1; TRBD2 matches at 11 bases. V lost 6 bases, J lost 8 bases, and 9 bases stayed unmatched. Germline loops: CDR1 DFQATT, CDR2 SNEGSKA (reference sequence). CDR3 length: 14 amino acids.

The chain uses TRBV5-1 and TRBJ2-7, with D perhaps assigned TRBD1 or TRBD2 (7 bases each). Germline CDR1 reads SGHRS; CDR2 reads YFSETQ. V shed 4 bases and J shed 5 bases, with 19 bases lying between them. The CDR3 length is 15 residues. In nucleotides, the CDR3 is TGCGCCAGCAGCCCGCGAGCGGGACAGTTCCACGAGCAGTACTTC. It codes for CASSPRAGQFHEQYF.

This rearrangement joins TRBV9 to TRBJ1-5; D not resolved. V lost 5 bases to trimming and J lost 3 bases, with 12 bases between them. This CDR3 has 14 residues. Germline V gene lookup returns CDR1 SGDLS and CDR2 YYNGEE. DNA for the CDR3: TGTGCCAGCAGGGTGGAGGAATCCAATCAGCCCCAGCATTTT. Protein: CASRVEESNQPQHF.

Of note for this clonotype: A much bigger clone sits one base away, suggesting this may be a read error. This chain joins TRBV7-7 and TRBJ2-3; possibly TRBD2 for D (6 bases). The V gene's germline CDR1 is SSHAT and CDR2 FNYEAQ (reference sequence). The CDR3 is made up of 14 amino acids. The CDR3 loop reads CTSSLGPPPDTQYF. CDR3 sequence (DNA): TGTACTAGCAGCTTAGGGCCCCCGCCAGATACGCAGTATTTT.

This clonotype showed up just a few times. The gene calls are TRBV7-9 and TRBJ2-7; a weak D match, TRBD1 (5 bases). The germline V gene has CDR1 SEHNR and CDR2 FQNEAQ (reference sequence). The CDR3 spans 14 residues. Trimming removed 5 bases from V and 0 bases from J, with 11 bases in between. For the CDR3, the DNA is TGTGCCAGCAGCGGAACCAGGGCCTCCTACGAGCAGTACTTC. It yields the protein CASSGTRASYEQYF.

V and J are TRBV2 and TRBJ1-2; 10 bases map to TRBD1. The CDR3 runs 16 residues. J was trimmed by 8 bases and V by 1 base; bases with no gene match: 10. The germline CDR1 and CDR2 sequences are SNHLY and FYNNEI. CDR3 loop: CASSEDGGTGAGGYTF. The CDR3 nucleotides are TGTGCCAGCAGTGAAGATGGGGGGACAGGGGCGGGAGGCTACACCTTC.

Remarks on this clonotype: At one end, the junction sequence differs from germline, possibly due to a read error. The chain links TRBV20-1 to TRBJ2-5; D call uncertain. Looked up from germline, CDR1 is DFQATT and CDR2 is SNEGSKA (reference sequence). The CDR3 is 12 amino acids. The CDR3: CSASPYQEAQYF. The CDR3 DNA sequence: TGCAGTGCTTCACCCTACCAAGAGGCCCAGTACTTC.

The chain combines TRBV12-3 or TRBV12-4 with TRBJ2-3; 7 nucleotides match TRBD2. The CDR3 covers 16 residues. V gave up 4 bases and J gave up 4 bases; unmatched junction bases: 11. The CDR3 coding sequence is TGTGCCAGCAGTTCCATGGGGGGACTACCGCCAGATACGCAGTATTTT. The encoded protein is CASSSMGGLPPDTQYF.

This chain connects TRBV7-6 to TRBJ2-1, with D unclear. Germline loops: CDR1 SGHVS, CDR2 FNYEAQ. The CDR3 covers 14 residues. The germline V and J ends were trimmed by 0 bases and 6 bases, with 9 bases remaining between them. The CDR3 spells CASSLAGSLNEQFF. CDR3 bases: TGTGCCAGCAGCTTAGCTGGTTCCCTCAATGAGCAGTTCTTC.

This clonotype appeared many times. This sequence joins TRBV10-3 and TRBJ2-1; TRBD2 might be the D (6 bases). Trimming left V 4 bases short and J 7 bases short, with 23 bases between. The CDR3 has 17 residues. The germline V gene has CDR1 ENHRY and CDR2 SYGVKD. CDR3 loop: CAISGTESSFRGNEQFF. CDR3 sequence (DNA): TGTGCCATCAGTGGGACCGAGTCAAGTTTCCGGGGGAATGAGCAGTTCTTC.

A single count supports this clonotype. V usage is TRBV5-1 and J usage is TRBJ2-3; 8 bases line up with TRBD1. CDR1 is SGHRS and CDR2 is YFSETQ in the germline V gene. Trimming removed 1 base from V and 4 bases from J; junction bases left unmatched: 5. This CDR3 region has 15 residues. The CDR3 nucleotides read TGCGCCAGCAGCTTGCTGACAGGGGATGCAGATACGCAGTATTTT. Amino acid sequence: CASSLLTGDADTQYF.

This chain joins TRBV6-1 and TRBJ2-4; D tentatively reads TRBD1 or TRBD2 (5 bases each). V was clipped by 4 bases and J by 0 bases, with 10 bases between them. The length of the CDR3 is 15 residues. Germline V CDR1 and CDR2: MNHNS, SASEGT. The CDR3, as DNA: TGTGCCAGCAGTGGGGGACCCCTAGCCAAAAACATTCAGTACTTC. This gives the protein CASSGGPLAKNIQYF.

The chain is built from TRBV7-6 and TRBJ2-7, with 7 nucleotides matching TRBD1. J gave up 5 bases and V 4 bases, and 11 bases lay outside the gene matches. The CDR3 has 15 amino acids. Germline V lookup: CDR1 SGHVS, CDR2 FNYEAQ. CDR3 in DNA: TGTGCCAGCAGCTCTCTCGGGCGCAGGGGGAACGAGCAGTACTTC. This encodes CASSSLGRRGNEQYF.

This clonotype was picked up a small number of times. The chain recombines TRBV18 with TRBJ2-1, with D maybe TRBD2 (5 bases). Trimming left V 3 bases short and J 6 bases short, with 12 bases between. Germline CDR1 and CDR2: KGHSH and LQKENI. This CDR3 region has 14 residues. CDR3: CASSPGIGGNEQFF. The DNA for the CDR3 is TGTGCCAGCTCACCCGGCATAGGAGGCAATGAGCAGTTCTTC.

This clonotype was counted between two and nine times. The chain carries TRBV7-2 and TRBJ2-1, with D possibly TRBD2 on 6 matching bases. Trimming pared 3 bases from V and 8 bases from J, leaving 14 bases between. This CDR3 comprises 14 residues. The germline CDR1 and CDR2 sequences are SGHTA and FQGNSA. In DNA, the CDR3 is TGTGCCAGCAGCTTTTGGGGGGAATTCGATGAGCAGTTCTTC. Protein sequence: CASSFWGEFDEQFF.

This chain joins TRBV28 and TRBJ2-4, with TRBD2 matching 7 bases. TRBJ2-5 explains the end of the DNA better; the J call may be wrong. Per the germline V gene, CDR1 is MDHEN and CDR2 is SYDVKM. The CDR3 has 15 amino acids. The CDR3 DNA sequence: TGTGCCAGCAGTTTTGTTTCTAGCGGCCAAGAGACCCAGTACTTC. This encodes CASSFVSSGQETQYF.

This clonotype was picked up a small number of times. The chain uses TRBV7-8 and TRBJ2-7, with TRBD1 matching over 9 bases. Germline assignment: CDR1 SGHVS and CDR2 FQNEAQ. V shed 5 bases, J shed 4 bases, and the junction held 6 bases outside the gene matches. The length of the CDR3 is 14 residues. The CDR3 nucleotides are TGTGCCAGCAGCCCCCGGGACAGGGAATACGAGCAGTACTTC. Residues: CASSPRDREYEQYF.

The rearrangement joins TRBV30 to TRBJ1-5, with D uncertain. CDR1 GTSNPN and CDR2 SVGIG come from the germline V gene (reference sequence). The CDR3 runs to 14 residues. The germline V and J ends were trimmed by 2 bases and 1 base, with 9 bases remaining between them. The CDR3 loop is CAWSRAASNQPQHF. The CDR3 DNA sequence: TGTGCCTGGAGTAGGGCGGCGAGCAATCAGCCCCAGCATTTT.

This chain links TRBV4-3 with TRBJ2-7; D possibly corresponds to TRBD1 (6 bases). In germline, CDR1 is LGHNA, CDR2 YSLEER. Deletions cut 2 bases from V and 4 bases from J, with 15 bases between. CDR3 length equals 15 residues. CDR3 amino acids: CASSQQTGPLYEQYF. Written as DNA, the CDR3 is TGCGCCAGCAGCCAACAGACAGGACCCTTGTACGAGCAGTACTTC.

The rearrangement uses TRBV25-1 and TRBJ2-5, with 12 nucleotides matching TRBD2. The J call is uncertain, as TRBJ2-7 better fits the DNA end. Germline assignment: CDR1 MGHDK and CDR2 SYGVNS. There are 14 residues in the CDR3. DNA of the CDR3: TGTGCCAGCAGTGCCCGACTAGCGGGAGACGAGCAGTACTTC. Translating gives CASSARLAGDEQYF.

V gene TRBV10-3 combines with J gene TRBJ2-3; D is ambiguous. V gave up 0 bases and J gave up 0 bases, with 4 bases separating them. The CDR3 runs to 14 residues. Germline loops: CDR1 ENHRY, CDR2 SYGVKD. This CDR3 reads CAISESRSTDTQYF. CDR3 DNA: TGTGCCATCAGTGAGTCCCGAAGCACAGATACGCAGTATTTT.

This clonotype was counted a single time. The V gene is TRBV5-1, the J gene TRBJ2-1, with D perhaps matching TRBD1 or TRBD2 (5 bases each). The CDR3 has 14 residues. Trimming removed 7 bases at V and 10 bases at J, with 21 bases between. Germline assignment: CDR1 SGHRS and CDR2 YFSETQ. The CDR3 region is CASGDGTLLYEQFF. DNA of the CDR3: TGCGCCAGCGGCGACGGGACGTTATTATACGAGCAGTTCTTC.

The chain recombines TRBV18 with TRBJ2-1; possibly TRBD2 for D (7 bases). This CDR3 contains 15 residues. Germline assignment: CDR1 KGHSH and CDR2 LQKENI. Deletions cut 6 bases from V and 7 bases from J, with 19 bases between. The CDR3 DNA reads TGTGCCAGCTCCCCTTCCGGGGGGCGGAGGAATGAGCAGTTCTTC. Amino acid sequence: CASSPSGGRRNEQFF.

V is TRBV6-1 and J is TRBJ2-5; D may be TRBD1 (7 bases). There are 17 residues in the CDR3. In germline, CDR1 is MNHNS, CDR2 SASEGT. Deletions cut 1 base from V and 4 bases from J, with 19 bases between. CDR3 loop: CASSEVPLNRGGETQYF. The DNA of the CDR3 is TGTGCCAGCAGTGAAGTCCCTCTTAACAGGGGAGGAGAGACCCAGTACTTC.